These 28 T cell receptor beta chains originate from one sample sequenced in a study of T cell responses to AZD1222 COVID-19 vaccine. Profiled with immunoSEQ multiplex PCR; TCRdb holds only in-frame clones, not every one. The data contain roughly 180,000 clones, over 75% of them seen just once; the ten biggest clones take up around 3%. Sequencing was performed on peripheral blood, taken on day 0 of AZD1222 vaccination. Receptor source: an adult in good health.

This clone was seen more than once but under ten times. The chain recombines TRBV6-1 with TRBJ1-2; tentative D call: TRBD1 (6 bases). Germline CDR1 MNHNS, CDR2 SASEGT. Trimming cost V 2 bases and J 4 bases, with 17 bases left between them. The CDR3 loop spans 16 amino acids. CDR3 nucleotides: TGTGCCAGCAGTGAATCTTCTGACGGGGGCTTCTATGGCTACACCTTC. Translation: CASSESSDGGFYGYTF.

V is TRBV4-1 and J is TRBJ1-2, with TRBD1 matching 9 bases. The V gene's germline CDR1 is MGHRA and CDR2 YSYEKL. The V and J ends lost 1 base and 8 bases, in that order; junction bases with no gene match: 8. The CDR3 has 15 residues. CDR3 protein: CASSQVLGQGYGYTF. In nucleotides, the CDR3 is TGCGCCAGCAGCCAAGTCTTGGGACAGGGTTACGGCTACACCTTC.

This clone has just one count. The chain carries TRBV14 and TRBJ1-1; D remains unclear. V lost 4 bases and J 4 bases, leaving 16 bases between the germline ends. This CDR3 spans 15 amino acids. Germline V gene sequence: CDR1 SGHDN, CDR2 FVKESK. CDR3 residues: CASSLLKDSGTEAFF. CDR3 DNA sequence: TGTGCCAGCAGCCTCCTTAAGGATTCTGGCACTGAAGCTTTCTTT.

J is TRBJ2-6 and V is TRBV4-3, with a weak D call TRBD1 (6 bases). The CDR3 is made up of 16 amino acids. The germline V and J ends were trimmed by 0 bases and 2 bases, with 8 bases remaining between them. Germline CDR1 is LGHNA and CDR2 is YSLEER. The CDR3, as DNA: TGCGCCAGCAGCCAAGAGGCAGGGGCTGGGGCCAACGTCCTGACTTTC. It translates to CASSQEAGAGANVLTF.

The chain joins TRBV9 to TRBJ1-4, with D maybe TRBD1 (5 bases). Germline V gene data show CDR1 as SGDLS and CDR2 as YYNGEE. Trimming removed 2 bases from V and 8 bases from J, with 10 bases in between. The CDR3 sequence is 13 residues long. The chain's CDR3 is CASSVGLQEKLFF. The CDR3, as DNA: TGTGCCAGCAGCGTGGGACTCCAAGAAAAACTGTTTTTT. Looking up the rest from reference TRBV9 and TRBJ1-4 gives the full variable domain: DSGVTQTPKHLITATGQRVTLRCSPRSGDLSVYWYQQSLDQGLQFLIQYYNGEERAKGNILERFSAQQFPDLHSELNLSSLELGDSALYFCASSVGLQEKLFFGSGTQLSVL.

The CDR3 is CASSFWQGGANTEAFF. CDR3 DNA sequence: TGTGCCAGCAGCTTCTGGCAGGGGGGGGCGAACACTGAAGCTTTCTTT. The chain combines TRBV5-6 with TRBJ1-1; TRBD1 matches at 7 bases. CDR3 length equals 16 residues. The junction had 8 bases not matched to a gene; V was cut back by 2 bases and J by 1 base. Looked up from germline, CDR1 is SGHDT and CDR2 is YYEEEE.

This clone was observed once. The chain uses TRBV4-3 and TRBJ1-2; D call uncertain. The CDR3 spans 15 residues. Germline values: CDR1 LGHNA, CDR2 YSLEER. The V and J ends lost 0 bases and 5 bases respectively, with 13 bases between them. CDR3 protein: CASSQEASESYGYTF. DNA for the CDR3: TGCGCCAGCAGCCAAGAGGCCTCGGAGAGTTATGGCTACACCTTC.

This CDR3 is CASSKGGVPCYSNQPQHF. The CDR3 region has the DNA TGTGCCAGCAGCAAAGGAGGCGTTCCTTGCTATAGCAATCAGCCCCAGCATTTT. The chain carries TRBV21-1 and TRBJ1-5. TRBV21-1 is a pseudogene. This CDR3 is built from 18 residues.

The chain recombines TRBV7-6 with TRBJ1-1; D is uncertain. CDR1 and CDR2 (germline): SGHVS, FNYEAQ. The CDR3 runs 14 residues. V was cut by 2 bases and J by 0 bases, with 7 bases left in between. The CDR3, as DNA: TGTGCCAGCAGCTTAAGGACCTTGAACACTGAAGCTTTCTTT. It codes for CASSLRTLNTEAFF.

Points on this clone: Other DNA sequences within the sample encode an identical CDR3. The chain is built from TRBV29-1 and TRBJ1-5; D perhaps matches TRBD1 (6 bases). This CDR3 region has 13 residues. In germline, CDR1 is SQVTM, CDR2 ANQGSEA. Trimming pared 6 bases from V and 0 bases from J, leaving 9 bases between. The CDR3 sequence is CSVGQNSNQPQHF. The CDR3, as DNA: TGCAGCGTAGGACAGAATAGCAATCAGCCCCAGCATTTT. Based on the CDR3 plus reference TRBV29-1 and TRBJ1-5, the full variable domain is SAVISQKPSRDICQRGTSLTIQCQVDSQVTMMFWYRQQPGQSLTLIATANQGSEATYESGFVIDKFPISRPNLTFSTLTVSNMSPEDSSIYLCSVGQNSNQPQHFGDGTRLSIL.

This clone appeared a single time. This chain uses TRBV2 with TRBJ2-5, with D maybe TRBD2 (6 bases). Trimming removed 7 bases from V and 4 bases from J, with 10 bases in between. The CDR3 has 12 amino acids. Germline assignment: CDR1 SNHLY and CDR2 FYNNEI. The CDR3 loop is CASILGGETQYF. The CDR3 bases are TGTGCCAGCATTCTGGGGGGAGAGACCCAGTACTTC.

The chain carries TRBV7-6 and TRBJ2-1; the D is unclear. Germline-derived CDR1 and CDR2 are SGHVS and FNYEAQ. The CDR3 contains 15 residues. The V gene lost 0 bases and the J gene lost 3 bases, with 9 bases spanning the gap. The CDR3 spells CASSLAQNSYNEQFF. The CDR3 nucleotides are TGTGCCAGCAGCTTAGCCCAGAATAGCTACAATGAGCAGTTCTTC.

The CDR3 nucleotides read TGTGCCAGTAGCCAGGGTGGTGCTAATGAAAAACTGTTTTTT. Protein product: CASSQGGANEKLFF. The chain combines TRBV19 with TRBJ1-4, with D possibly TRBD1 on 5 matching bases. V was shortened by 6 bases and J by 3 bases, with 11 bases between the two germline ends. Germline V gene data show CDR1 as LNHDA and CDR2 as SQIVND (reference sequence). CDR3 length: 14 residues.

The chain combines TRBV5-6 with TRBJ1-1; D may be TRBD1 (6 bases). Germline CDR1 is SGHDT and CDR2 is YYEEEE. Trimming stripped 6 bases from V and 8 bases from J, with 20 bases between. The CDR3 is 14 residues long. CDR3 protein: CASNPGGAGREAFF. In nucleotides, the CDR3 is TGTGCCAGCAACCCCGGGGGGGCAGGAAGAGAAGCTTTCTTT.

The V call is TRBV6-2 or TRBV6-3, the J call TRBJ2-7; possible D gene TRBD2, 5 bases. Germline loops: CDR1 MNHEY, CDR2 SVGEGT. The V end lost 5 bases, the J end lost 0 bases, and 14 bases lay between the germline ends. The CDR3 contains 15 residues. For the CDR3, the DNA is TGTGCCAGCAGTCCGAAGCGGATTTCCTCCTACGAGCAGTACTTC. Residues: CASSPKRISSYEQYF.

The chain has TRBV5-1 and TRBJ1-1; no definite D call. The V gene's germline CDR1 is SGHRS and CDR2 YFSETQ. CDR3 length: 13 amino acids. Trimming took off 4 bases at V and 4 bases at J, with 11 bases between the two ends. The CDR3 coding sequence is TGCGCCAGCAGCCGCGAGGGAGGCACTGAAGCTTTCTTT. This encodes CASSREGGTEAFF.

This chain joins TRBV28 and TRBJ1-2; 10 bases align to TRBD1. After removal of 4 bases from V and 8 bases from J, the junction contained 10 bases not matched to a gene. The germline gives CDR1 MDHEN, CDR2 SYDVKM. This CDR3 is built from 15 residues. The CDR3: CASSWGRDRGRGYTF. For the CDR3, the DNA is TGTGCCAGCAGTTGGGGACGGGACAGGGGCCGGGGCTACACCTTC.

In nucleotides, the CDR3 is TGTGCCAGCAGGGTTTCGAACTTATCCTACGAGCAGTACTTC. Translation gives CASRVSNLSYEQYF. The V call is TRBV2, the J call TRBJ2-7; no definite D call. Germline V gives CDR1 SNHLY, CDR2 FYNNEI. The CDR3 has 14 residues. Deletions cut 6 bases from V and 1 base from J, with 13 bases between.

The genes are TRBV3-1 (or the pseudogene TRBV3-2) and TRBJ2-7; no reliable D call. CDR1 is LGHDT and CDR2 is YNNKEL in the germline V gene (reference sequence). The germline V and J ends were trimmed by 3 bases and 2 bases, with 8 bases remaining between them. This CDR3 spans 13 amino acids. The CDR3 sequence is CASSQSQTYEQYF. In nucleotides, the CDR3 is TGTGCCAGCAGCCAGAGTCAGACCTACGAGCAGTACTTC.

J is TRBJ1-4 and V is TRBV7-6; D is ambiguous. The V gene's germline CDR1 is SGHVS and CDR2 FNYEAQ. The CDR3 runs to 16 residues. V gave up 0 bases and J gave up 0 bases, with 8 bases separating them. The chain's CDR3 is CASSLAPPSTNEKLFF. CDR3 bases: TGTGCCAGCAGCTTAGCGCCACCCTCAACTAATGAAAAACTGTTTTTT.

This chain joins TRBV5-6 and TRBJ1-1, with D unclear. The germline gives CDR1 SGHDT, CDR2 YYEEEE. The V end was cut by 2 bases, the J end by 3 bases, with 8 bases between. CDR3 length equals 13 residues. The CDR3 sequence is CASSLTRYTEAFF. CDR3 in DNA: TGTGCCAGCAGCTTAACGCGGTACACTGAAGCTTTCTTT.

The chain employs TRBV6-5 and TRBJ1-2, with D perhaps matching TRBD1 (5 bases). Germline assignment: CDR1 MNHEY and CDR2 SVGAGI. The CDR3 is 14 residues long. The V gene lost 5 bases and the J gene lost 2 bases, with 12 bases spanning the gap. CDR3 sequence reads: CASSPETDNYGYTF. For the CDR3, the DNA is TGTGCCAGCAGTCCCGAGACAGACAACTATGGCTACACCTTC.

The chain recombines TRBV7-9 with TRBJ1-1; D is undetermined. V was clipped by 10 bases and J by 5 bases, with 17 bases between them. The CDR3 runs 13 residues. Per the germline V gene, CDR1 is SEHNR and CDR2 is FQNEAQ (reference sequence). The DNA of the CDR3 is TGTGCCACCCCAGGATCCCCGGGGACTGAAGCTTTCTTT. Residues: CATPGSPGTEAFF.

The CDR3 reads CSVEWSQGALGTF. The CDR3 coding sequence is TGCAGCGTTGAATGGTCACAGGGGGCGTTAGGCACCTTC. The V call is TRBV29-1, the J call TRBJ1-2; 9 bases are a match to TRBD1. The germline V gene has CDR1 SQVTM and CDR2 ANQGSEA. This CDR3 has 13 amino acids. V lost 2 bases and J lost 13; bases outside the gene matches: 11.

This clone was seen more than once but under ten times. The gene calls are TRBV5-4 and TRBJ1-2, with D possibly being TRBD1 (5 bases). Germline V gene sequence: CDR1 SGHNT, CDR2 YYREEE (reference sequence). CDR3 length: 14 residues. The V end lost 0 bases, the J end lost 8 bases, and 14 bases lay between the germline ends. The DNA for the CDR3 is TGTGCCAGCAGCTTGGTCGGGGCCGGGGGAGGCTACACCTTC. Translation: CASSLVGAGGGYTF.

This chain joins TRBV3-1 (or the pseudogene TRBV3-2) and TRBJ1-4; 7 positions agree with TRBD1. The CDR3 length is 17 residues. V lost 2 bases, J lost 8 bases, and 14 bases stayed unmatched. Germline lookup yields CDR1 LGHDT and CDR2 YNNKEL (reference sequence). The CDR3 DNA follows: TGTGCCAGCAGCCAATCTGCTACGGGGACAGCTCGGGAAAAACTGTTTTTT. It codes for CASSQSATGTAREKLFF.

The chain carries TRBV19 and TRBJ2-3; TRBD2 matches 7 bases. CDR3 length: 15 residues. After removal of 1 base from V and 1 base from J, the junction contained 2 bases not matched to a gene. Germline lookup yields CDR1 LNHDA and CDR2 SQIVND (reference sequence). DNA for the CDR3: TGTGCCAGTAGTATAGGGCTAGCGGGCACAGATACGCAGTATTTT. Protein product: CASSIGLAGTDTQYF.

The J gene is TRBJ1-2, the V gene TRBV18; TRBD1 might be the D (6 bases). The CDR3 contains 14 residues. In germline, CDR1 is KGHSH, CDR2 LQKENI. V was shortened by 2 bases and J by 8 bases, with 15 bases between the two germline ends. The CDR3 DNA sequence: TGTGCCAGCTCACCAATGTCAGGGGAACGGGGCTACACCTTC. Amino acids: CASSPMSGERGYTF.